The 29 T cell receptor beta chains below come from one sample, sequenced in a study of blood T cell repertoires in COVID-19. TCRdb's copy holds only in-frame clones and misses some; the assay was immunoSEQ multiplex PCR. The sample lists 150,000 to 200,000 clones, roughly 80% occurring once. The sequencing sample was made of peripheral blood. The receptors derive from a man in his 60s with acute or convalescent COVID-19.

This chain uses TRBV7-7 with TRBJ2-3, with D perhaps matching TRBD2 (5 bases). The germline gives CDR1 SSHAT, CDR2 FNYEAQ (reference sequence). Between the trimmed V and J ends, which lost 4 bases and 5 bases, there was a span of 16 bases. CDR3 length equals 15 residues. CDR3 in amino acids: CASSSTGYLGDTQYF. The CDR3 DNA reads as TGTGCCAGCAGCTCGACGGGGTACCTGGGAGATACGCAGTATTTT.

The chain uses TRBV7-2 and TRBJ2-5; D gene ambiguous. This CDR3 region has 14 residues. The germline V gene has CDR1 SGHTA and CDR2 FQGNSA. Trimming took 1 base from V and 2 from J, leaving 8 bases between them. DNA for the CDR3: TGTGCCAGCAGCTTAGAACAGACGCAAGAGACCCAGTACTTC. The encoded protein is CASSLEQTQETQYF.

The J gene is TRBJ1-5, the V gene TRBV6-2 or TRBV6-3; 7 positions match TRBD1. This CDR3 spans 15 amino acids. CDR1 is MNHEY and CDR2 is SVGEGT in the germline V gene. The J segment lost 2 bases and the V segment lost 5 bases, leaving 6 bases of the junction unmatched. The CDR3 nucleotides are TGTGCCAGCAGTCGCCCGGGACAGCGCAATCAGCCCCAGCATTTT. Its translation is CASSRPGQRNQPQHF.

This clone turned up a few times. The CDR3 is CASRTGTSYEQYF. CDR3 bases: TGTGCCAGCAGGACAGGGACCTCCTACGAGCAGTACTTC. This rearrangement joins TRBV11-2 to TRBJ2-7, with 7 bases fitting TRBD1. CDR3 size: 13 residues. Germline CDR1 and CDR2: SGHAT and FQNNGV. V lost 6 bases to trimming and J lost 0 bases; unmatched junction nucleotides: 2.

The chain employs TRBV30 and TRBJ2-2, with 8 bases matching TRBD2. The V gene end was trimmed by 0 bases and the J gene end by 1 base; junction bases not matched to a gene: 1. Germline values: CDR1 GTSNPN, CDR2 SVGIG (reference sequence). The length of the CDR3 is 15 residues. The DNA for the CDR3 is TGTGCCTGGAGTGTACTAGCGGTGAACACCGGGGAGCTGTTTTTT. Translation gives CAWSVLAVNTGELFF.

The chain carries TRBV10-2 and TRBJ1-2; 7 bases agree with TRBD1. The length of the CDR3 is 13 residues. V was clipped by 4 bases and J by 7 bases; unmatched bases: 6. Germline V gene sequence: CDR1 WSHSY, CDR2 SAAADI. In DNA form, the CDR3 reads TGCGCCAGCAGTGGACAGGGAACAGGTGGCTACACCTTC. Translation: CASSGQGTGGYTF.

The V and J genes are TRBV7-9 and TRBJ2-5; D is unresolved. V was pared by 5 bases and J by 7 bases, with 23 bases between. The germline CDR1 and CDR2 sequences are SEHNR and FQNEAQ (reference sequence). CDR3 length equals 16 residues. The chain's CDR3 is CASSRLGVGPLGTQYF. The CDR3 DNA is TGTGCCAGCAGCCGATTAGGAGTTGGCCCGTTAGGGACCCAGTACTTC. The complete variable domain, with remaining parts taken from reference TRBV7-9 and TRBJ2-5, reads DTGVSQNPRHKITKRGQNVTFRCDPISEHNRLYWYRQTLGQGPEFLTYFQNEAQLEKSRLLSDRFSAERPKGSFSTLEIQRTEQGDSAMYLCASSRLGVGPLGTQYFGPGTRLLVL.

The V and J genes are TRBV11-1 and TRBJ1-1; possible D gene TRBD1, 6 bases. Germline CDR1 reads SGHAT; CDR2 reads FQDESV (reference sequence). The CDR3 is 13 residues long. V shed 3 bases and J shed 9 bases, with 14 bases lying between them. The CDR3 DNA reads as TGTGCCAGCAGCTTCGGTGGCGACAGGCAAGCTTTCTTT. This translates into CASSFGGDRQAFF. The full variable domain, completed using reference TRBV11-1 and TRBJ1-1, is EAEVAQSPRYKITEKSQAVAFWCDPISGHATLYWYRQILGQGPELLVQFQDESVVDDSQLPKDRFSAERLKGVDSTLKIQPAELGDSAMYLCASSFGGDRQAFFGQGTRLTVV.

This chain links TRBV4-3 with TRBJ2-1, with D hard to call. Trimming left V 4 bases short and J 5 bases short, with 9 bases between. Germline CDR1 is LGHNA and CDR2 is YSLEER. CDR3 length equals 13 residues. The CDR3 region has the DNA TGCGCCAGCAGCCCTAGGTTAGACAATGAGCAGTTCTTC. Protein: CASSPRLDNEQFF.

The J gene is TRBJ2-7, the V gene TRBV13, with D hard to call. V lost 4 bases, J lost 9 bases, and 13 bases lay in between. Germline values: CDR1 PRHDT, CDR2 FYEKMQ (reference sequence). The CDR3 is made up of 12 amino acids. CDR3 in DNA: TGTGCCAGCAGCTCCCTACGTAAGCGGCAGTACTTC. Translation gives CASSSLRKRQYF.

The J gene is TRBJ2-3, the V gene TRBV7-8; D might be TRBD2 (6 bases). V dropped 0 bases and J dropped 3 bases, with 13 bases sitting between them. CDR3 length equals 16 residues. The germline V gene has CDR1 SGHVS and CDR2 FQNEAQ. In DNA form, the CDR3 reads TGTGCCAGCAGCTTAGCCCTCGCGGGGATTACAGATACGCAGTATTTT. It is translated as CASSLALAGITDTQYF.

The chain combines TRBV11-2 with TRBJ2-1, with no clear D. The CDR3 has 15 residues. Per germline, CDR1 SGHAT and CDR2 FQNNGV. V lost 5 bases to trimming and J lost 2 bases, with 13 bases between them. The DNA for the CDR3 is TGTGCCAGCAGCCCCCGGGTGCCCCCCTACAATGAGCAGTTCTTC. Its translation is CASSPRVPPYNEQFF.

This clone has just a few counts. Other DNA sequences in the same sample also yield this CDR3. The J gene is TRBJ2-7, the V gene TRBV5-1; D is unclear. V was clipped by 0 bases and J by 4 bases, with 5 bases between them. CDR3 length: 12 residues. Germline lookup yields CDR1 SGHRS and CDR2 YFSETQ. This chain's CDR3 is CASSLGAYEQYF. The CDR3 nucleotides are TGCGCCAGCAGCTTGGGAGCTTACGAGCAGTACTTC.

This clone came up once. This rearrangement joins TRBV5-6 to TRBJ2-7, with D perhaps matching TRBD1 (6 bases). CDR1 and CDR2 (germline): SGHDT, YYEEEE. The CDR3 has 14 residues. Trimming shortened V by 1 base and J by 2 bases, and 10 bases separated the two germline ends. The CDR3 sequence: CASSLINRAYEQYF. The CDR3 DNA reads TGTGCCAGCAGCTTGATTAACAGGGCCTACGAGCAGTACTTC.

This clone has more than one count but fewer than ten. The chain combines TRBV13 with TRBJ2-1; 7 nucleotides align to TRBD2. The CDR3 spans 15 residues. Per germline, CDR1 PRHDT and CDR2 FYEKMQ (reference sequence). V shed 6 bases, J shed 1 base, and the junction held 6 bases outside the gene matches. The CDR3 reads CASRTSVHSYNEQFF. The CDR3 DNA follows: TGTGCCAGCAGAACTAGCGTCCATTCCTACAATGAGCAGTTCTTC.

This clone was detected a few times. The chain is built from TRBV7-2 and TRBJ1-3; D gene unclear. Germline assignment: CDR1 SGHTA and CDR2 FQGNSA. The CDR3 runs 16 residues. V was pared by 0 bases and J by 0 bases, with 9 bases between. The CDR3 sequence: CASSLARRISGNTIYF. The CDR3, as DNA: TGTGCCAGCAGCTTAGCTAGGAGAATCTCTGGAAACACCATATATTTT.

Remarks on this clone: This same CDR3 is encoded by further DNA sequences in the sample. The chain couples TRBV4-1 to TRBJ2-1; 9 positions agree with TRBD1. V shed 0 bases and J 7 bases; nucleotides not matched to a gene: 7. This CDR3 contains 16 residues. Looked up from germline, CDR1 is MGHRA and CDR2 is YSYEKL. CDR3 protein: CASSQDGTGWRNEQFF. DNA for the CDR3: TGCGCCAGCAGCCAAGACGGGACAGGGTGGAGAAATGAGCAGTTCTTC.

The chain is built from TRBV6-1 and TRBJ1-2, with 9 bases that match TRBD1. CDR3 length equals 16 residues. From germline, CDR1 is MNHNS and CDR2 SASEGT. With V trimmed by 1 base and J by 7 bases, 10 bases remained unmatched. The CDR3, as DNA: TGTGCCAGCAGTGAAGGGGGGACAGGGAGGCACCGTGGCTACACCTTC. It yields the protein CASSEGGTGRHRGYTF.

The rearrangement links TRBV5-4 to TRBJ2-1, with 8 bases fitting TRBD2. Germline CDR1 and CDR2: SGHNT and YYREEE (reference sequence). V gave up 0 bases and J gave up 12 bases; unmatched junction bases: 14. The CDR3 has 16 residues. As DNA, the CDR3 is TGTGCCAGCAGCTTGGCCGGAGCGGGGGCAGGTTTAGGGCAGTTCTTC. Its translation: CASSLAGAGAGLGQFF.

The chain couples TRBV6-5 to TRBJ1-6, with D perhaps matching TRBD1 (5 bases). The V gene's germline CDR1 is MNHEY and CDR2 SVGAGI. V lost 6 bases and J lost 7, with 13 bases in between. CDR3 length: 14 amino acids. As DNA, the CDR3 is TGTGCCAGCAGCGACAGTCGCTGGAATTCACCCCTCCACTTT. Its protein is CASSDSRWNSPLHF.

This sequence joins TRBV19 and TRBJ1-4; weak D call: TRBD1 (6 bases). CDR1 and CDR2 (germline): LNHDA, SQIVND (reference sequence). This CDR3 is 14 amino acids long. The V end lost 7 bases, the J end lost 0 bases, and 9 bases lay between the germline ends. CDR3 DNA: TGTGCCAGTAACTACAGGGCAACTAATGAAAAACTGTTTTTT. As protein: CASNYRATNEKLFF.

This clone was detected only once. This sequence joins TRBV5-6 and TRBJ2-7, with D possibly being TRBD1 (6 bases). Trimming shortened V by 4 bases and J by 6 bases, and 17 bases separated the two germline ends. This CDR3 is 14 amino acids long. Germline V gene data show CDR1 as SGHDT and CDR2 as YYEEEE. This CDR3 is CASSHRRTAGEQYF. CDR3 sequence (DNA): TGTGCCAGCAGCCACCGGAGGACAGCCGGCGAGCAGTACTTC.

This clone was counted once. The V call is TRBV29-1, the J call TRBJ1-5, with 8 bases that match TRBD1. Per germline, CDR1 SQVTM and CDR2 ANQGSEA. This CDR3 region has 14 residues. The junction had 5 bases not matched to a gene; V was cut back by 6 bases and J by 1 base. The DNA of the CDR3 is TGCAGCGTGTGGACAGGGACAAGCAATCAGCCCCAGCATTTT. It yields the protein CSVWTGTSNQPQHF.

The J gene is TRBJ2-7, the V gene TRBV28; possibly TRBD2 for D (6 bases). Germline CDR1 reads MDHEN; CDR2 reads SYDVKM. CDR3 length: 12 amino acids. V was shortened by 3 bases and J by 9 bases, with 12 bases between the two germline ends. CDR3: CASSFRGGRQYF. CDR3 coding DNA: TGTGCCAGCAGTTTCCGGGGAGGAAGGCAGTACTTC.

This clone was seen only once. The chain employs TRBV19 and TRBJ2-6; D gene uncertain. The CDR3 consists of 15 residues. CDR1 LNHDA and CDR2 SQIVND come from the germline V gene (reference sequence). V lost 7 bases and J 1 base, leaving 11 bases between the germline ends. Here the CDR3 reads CASNLSPSGANVLTF. CDR3 sequence (DNA): TGTGCCAGTAACTTGAGTCCTTCTGGGGCCAACGTCCTGACTTTC.

This clone was counted once. The rearrangement links TRBV7-2 to TRBJ2-5, with 15 bases that match TRBD2. The CDR3 consists of 17 residues. With 5 bases clipped from V and 1 base from J, the junction kept 5 bases outside the gene matches. CDR1 and CDR2 from the germline V gene are SGHTA and FQGNSA. CDR3 in amino acids: CASSPWTSGGAQETQYF. CDR3 bases: TGTGCCAGCAGCCCTTGGACTAGCGGGGGGGCCCAAGAGACCCAGTACTTC.

V usage is TRBV7-9 and J usage is TRBJ2-1, with TRBD2 matching over 9 bases. CDR1 SEHNR and CDR2 FQNEAQ come from the germline V gene (reference sequence). CDR3 length: 16 amino acids. The ends lost 3 bases at V and 1 base at J; junction bases unmatched: 4. The CDR3 region has the DNA TGTGCCAGCAGCTTCCGAGCGGGGGGATCCTACAATGAGCAGTTCTTC. Translated: CASSFRAGGSYNEQFF.

The J gene is TRBJ2-5, the V gene TRBV5-1; TRBD1 aligns across 9 bases. Germline V CDR1 and CDR2: SGHRS, YFSETQ. The CDR3 has 15 amino acids. After removal of 3 bases from V and 3 bases from J, the junction contained 6 bases not matched to a gene. The CDR3 sequence is CASSSGQGSKETQYF. The CDR3 region has the DNA TGCGCCAGCAGCTCCGGACAGGGGAGTAAAGAGACCCAGTACTTC.

This chain connects TRBV6-5 to TRBJ2-7, with 7 nucleotides matching TRBD1. Germline V lookup: CDR1 MNHEY, CDR2 SVGAGI. J was trimmed by 3 bases and V by 6 bases; bases with no gene match: 8. The length of the CDR3 is 14 residues. The CDR3 loop is CASRETGTIYEQYF. The CDR3 DNA follows: TGTGCCAGCAGGGAGACAGGGACAATCTACGAGCAGTACTTC.